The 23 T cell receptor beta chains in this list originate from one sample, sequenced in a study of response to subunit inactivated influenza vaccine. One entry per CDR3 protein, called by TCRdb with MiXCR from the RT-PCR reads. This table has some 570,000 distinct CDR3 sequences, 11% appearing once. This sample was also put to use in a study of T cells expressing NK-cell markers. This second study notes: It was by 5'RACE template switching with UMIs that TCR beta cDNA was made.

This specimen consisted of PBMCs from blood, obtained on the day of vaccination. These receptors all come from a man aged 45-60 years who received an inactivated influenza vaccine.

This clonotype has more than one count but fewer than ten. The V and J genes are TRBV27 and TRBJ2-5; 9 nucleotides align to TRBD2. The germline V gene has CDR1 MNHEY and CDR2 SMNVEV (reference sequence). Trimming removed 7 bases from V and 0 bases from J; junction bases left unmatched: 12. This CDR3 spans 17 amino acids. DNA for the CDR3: TGTGCCAGCAAACCGCACGGGACTAGCTGGTACCAAGAGACCCAGTACTTC. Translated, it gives CASKPHGTSWYQETQYF.

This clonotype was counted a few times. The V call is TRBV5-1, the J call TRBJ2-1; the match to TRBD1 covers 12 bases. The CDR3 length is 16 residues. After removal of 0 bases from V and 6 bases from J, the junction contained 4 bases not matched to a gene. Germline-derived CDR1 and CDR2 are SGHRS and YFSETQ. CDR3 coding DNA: TGCGCCAGCAGCTTGGAGGGACAGGGGGCTCGCAATGAGCAGTTCTTC. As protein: CASSLEGQGARNEQFF. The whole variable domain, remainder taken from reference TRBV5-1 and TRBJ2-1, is KAGVTQTPRYLIKTRGQQVTLSCSPISGHRSVSWYQQTPGQGLQFLFEYFSETQRNKGNFPGRFSGRQFSNSRSEMNVSTLELGDSALYLCASSLEGQGARNEQFFGPGTRLTVL.

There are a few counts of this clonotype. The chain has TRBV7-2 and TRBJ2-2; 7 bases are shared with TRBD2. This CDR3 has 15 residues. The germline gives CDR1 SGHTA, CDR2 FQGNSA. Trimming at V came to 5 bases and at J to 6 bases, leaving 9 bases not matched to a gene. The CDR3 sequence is CASSPTWGGAGELFF. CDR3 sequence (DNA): TGTGCCAGCAGCCCGACCTGGGGGGGGGCCGGGGAGCTGTTTTTT.

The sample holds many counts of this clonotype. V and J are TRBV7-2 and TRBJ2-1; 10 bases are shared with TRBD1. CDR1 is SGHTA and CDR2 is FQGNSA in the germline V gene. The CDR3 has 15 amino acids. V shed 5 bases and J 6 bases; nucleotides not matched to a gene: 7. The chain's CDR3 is CASSRGTGARNEQFF. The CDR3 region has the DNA TGTGCCAGCAGCCGGGGGACAGGGGCTCGCAATGAGCAGTTCTTC.

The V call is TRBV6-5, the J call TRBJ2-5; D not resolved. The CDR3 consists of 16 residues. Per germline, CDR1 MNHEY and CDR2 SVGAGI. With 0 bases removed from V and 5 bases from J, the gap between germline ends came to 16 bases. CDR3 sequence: CASSYSFLNLLETQYF. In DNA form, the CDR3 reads TGTGCCAGCAGTTACTCGTTTCTAAACCTGTTGGAGACCCAGTACTTC.

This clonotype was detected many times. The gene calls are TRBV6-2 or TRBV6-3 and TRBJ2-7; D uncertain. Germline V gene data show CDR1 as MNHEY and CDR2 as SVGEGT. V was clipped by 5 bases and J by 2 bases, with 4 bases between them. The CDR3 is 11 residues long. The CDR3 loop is CASSDAYEQYF. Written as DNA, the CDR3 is TGTGCCAGCAGTGACGCCTACGAGCAGTACTTC.

In DNA, the CDR3 is TGCGCCAGCGCCCGGCGGGGGGCGGGACAAGAGACCCAGTACTTC. This codes for CASARRGAGQETQYF. The chain joins TRBV5-1 to TRBJ2-5, with 8 bases that match TRBD2. Germline lookup yields CDR1 SGHRS and CDR2 YFSETQ. With V trimmed by 7 bases and J by 2 bases, 10 bases remained unmatched. The CDR3 is 15 amino acids.

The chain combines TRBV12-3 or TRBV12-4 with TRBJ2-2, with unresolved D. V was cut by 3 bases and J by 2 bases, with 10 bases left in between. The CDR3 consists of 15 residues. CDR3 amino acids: CASSFSSTNTGELFF. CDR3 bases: TGTGCCAGCAGTTTCTCCAGTACAAACACCGGGGAGCTGTTTTTT.

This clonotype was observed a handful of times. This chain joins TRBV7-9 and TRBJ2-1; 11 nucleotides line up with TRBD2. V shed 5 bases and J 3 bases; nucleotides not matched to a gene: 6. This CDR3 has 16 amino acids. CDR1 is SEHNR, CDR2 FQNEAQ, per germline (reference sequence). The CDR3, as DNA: TGTGCCAGCAGCGCCGATAGCGGGGGGGTCTACAATGAGCAGTTCTTC. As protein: CASSADSGGVYNEQFF.

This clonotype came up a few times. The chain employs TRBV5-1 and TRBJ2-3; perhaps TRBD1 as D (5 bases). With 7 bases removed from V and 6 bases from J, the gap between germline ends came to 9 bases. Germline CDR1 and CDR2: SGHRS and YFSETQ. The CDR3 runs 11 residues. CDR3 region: CASGQRDTQYF. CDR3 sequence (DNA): TGCGCCAGCGGACAAAGGGATACGCAGTATTTT.

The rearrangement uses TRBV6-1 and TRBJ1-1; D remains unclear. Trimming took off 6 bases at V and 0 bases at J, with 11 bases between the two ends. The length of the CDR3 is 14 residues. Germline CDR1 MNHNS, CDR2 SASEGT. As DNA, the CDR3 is TGTGCCAGCAGCGGAATTAGCATGAACACTGAAGCTTTCTTT. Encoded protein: CASSGISMNTEAFF.

DNA of the CDR3: TGTGCCAGCAGCTCGGTGGGACAGGACGCCTTCGAGCAGTACTTC. Translation: CASSSVGQDAFEQYF. The V call is TRBV7-2, the J call TRBJ2-7, with 8 bases aligning to TRBD1. Trimming cost V 4 bases and J 6 bases; bases outside gene matches: 11. From germline, CDR1 is SGHTA and CDR2 FQGNSA. CDR3 length: 15 residues.

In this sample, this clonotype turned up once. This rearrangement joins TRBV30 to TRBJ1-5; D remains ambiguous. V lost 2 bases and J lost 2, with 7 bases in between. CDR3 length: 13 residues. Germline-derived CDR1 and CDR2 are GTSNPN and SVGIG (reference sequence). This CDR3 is CAWSSRGNQPQHF. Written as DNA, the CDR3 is TGTGCCTGGAGTTCCAGAGGCAATCAGCCCCAGCATTTT.

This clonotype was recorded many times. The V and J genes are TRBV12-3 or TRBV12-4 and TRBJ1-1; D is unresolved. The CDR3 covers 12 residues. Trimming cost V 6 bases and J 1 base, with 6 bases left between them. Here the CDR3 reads CASRSTNTEAFF. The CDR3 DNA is TGTGCCAGCAGGTCCACGAACACTGAAGCTTTCTTT.

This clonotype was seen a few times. For the CDR3, the DNA is TGTGCCAGCAGTTACACGGACAGTTACAATGAGCAGTTCTTC. Translation gives CASSYTDSYNEQFF. This sequence joins TRBV6-5 and TRBJ2-1, with a tentative D call TRBD1 (6 bases). V was cut by 2 bases and J by 4 bases, with 9 bases left in between. The germline CDR1 and CDR2 sequences are MNHEY and SVGAGI. The CDR3 loop spans 14 amino acids.

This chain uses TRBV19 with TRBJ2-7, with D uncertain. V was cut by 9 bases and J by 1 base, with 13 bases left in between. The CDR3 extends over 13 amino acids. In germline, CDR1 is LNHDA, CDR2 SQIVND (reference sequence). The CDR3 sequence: CASQGPKSYEQYF. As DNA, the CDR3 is TGTGCCAGCCAAGGGCCTAAGTCCTACGAGCAGTACTTC.

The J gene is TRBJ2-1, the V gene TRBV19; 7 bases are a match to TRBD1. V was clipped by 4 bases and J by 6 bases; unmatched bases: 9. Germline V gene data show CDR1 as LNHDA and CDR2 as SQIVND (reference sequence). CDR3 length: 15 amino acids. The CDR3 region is CASSTRQGTLNEQFF. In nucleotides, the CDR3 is TGTGCCAGTAGTACGAGACAGGGAACCCTCAATGAGCAGTTCTTC.

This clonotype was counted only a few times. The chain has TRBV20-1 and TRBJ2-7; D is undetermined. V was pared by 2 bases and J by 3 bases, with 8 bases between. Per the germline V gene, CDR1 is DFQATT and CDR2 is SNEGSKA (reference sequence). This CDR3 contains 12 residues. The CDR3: CSARWTDYEQYF. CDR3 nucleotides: TGCAGTGCTAGATGGACGGACTACGAGCAGTACTTC.

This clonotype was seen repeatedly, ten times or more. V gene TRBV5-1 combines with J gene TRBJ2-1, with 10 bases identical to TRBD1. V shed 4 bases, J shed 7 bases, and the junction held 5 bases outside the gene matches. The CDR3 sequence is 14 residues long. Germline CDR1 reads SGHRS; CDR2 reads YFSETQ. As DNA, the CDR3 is TGCGCCAGCAGCAGGGGACAGGGGATGAATGAGCAGTTCTTC. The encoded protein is CASSRGQGMNEQFF.

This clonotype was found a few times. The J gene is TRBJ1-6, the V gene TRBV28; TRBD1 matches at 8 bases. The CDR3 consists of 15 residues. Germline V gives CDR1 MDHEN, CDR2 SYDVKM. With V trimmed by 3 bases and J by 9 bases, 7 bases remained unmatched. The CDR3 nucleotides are TGTGCCAGCAGTTTTCGGGACAGGACTATTTCACCCCTCCACTTT. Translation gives CASSFRDRTISPLHF.

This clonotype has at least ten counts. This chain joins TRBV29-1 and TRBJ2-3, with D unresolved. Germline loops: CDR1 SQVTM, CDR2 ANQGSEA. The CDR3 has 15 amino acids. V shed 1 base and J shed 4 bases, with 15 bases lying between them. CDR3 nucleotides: TGCAGCGTTGAAGCCAGTTCAGACGTGGCAGATACGCAGTATTTT. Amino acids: CSVEASSDVADTQYF.

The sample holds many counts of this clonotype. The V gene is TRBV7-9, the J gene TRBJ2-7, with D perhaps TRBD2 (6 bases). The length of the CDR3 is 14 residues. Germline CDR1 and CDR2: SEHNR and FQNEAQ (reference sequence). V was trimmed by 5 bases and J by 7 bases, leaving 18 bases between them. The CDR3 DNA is TGTGCCAGCAGCCTTGGGACTGGAGTCGAGGAGCAGTACTTC. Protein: CASSLGTGVEEQYF. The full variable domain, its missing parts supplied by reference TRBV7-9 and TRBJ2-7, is DTGVSQNPRHKITKRGQNVTFRCDPISEHNRLYWYRQTLGQGPEFLTYFQNEAQLEKSRLLSDRFSAERPKGSFSTLEIQRTEQGDSAMYLCASSLGTGVEEQYFGPGTRLTVT.

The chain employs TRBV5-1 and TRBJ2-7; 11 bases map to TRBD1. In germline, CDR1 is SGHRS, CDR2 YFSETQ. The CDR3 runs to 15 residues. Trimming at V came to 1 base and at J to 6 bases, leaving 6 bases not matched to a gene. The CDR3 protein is CASSLPGTGGGEQYF. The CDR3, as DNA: TGCGCCAGCAGCTTGCCCGGGACAGGGGGAGGCGAGCAGTACTTC.